This T cell receptor beta chain came from a study of T-cell reconstitution after alpha-beta-depleted transplantation in children. As for this clonotype: Its antigen is currently unknown.

TCRbeta library preparation incorporated unique molecular identifiers. From the PCR reads, TCRdb called clonotypes with MiXCR, one entry per CDR3 protein. The sample holds under 300,000 distinct CDR3 sequences, around 10% seen once. Study results and caveats: At the one-year point after transplant, T-cell counts and TCRbeta diversity were found to come mostly from T cells that had been newly produced.

This CDR3 contains 12 residues. V lost 3 bases to trimming and J lost 8 bases, with 10 bases between them. The clonotype was recovered from a male patient between 2 and 15 years old who had a stem cell transplant for chronic granulomatous disease, so the T cells may come from the graft donor. The sequences come from peripheral blood, collected 180 days after TCRalphabeta/CD19-depleted stem cell transplant. The rearrangement links TRBV12-3 or TRBV12-4 to TRBJ1-1, with D unclear. In nucleotides, the CDR3 is TGTGCCAGCAGTTTCCGGGTGCTGGAAGCTTTCTTT. Translated, it gives CASSFRVLEAFF.